The clone carrying this T cell receptor beta chain was detected a few times. Its specificity is not known. This record comes from a study of blood T cells in healthy people across ages. The use of a sample-barcoded 5' primer and a J-beta primer mix characterized a second PCR of roughly 6 to 11 cycles. From each sample, at least 2.5 million paired-end reads containing CDR3 were obtained. TCRdb re-called the 5' RACE reads through MiXCR, storing one row per CDR3 protein. This repertoire shows 1.5 million to 2 million distinct CDR3 sequences, 28% found once; its top ten account for roughly 8.2%. Trimming removed 4 bases at V and 11 bases at J, with 11 bases between. Germline-derived CDR1 and CDR2 are LGHNT and FRNRAP. The CDR3 is made up of 11 amino acids. Findings and caveats of the study: Naive CD4+ cells and diversity were both higher in long-lived donors than in aged donors. With age, beta diversity per million T cells declined roughly linearly, significantly by around 43. TCR beta diversity correlated strongly with naive T cell percentage.

The specimen sequenced was blood. The chain couples TRBV12-5 to TRBJ1-1; D is undetermined. The sequence was collected from a woman between 25 and 40 years old in good health. In nucleotides, the CDR3 is TGTGCTAGTGGTTCGGCCAGCATGGCTTTCTTT. It specifies CASGSASMAFF.